The clone carrying this T cell receptor (beta chain) came up a few times. Its cognate antigen is unknown. The CDR3 is 15 residues long. The germline CDR1 and CDR2 sequences are MNHNS and SASEGT. Trimming left V 4 bases short and J 2 bases short, with 12 bases between. This sample was taken from a study of spatial heterogeneity in lung cancer. Time point here: sample taken at primary tumor resection. Without sorting, whole RNA was sequenced from tumor, nontumor lung or frozen PBMC. Overall study findings and caveats: Compared with follow-up, resection was when ubiquitous expanded tumor TCRs appeared in blood more.

In TCRdb, the 5' RACE reads were re-called with MiXCR into one record per CDR3 protein. The table has about 85,000 distinct CDR3 sequences, approximately 18% seen once. Sequences were derived from PBMCs, sampled at surgery. The clonotype comes from a male donor with early-stage non-small cell lung cancer. This chain links TRBV6-1 with TRBJ2-1; either TRBD1 or TRBD2 may fit D (6 bases each). The CDR3 spells CASSGEDSPYNEQFF. For the CDR3, the DNA is TGTGCCAGCAGTGGGGAGGACAGTCCCTACAATGAGCAGTTCTTC.